The next 2 T cell receptor beta chains were all read from a single sample in a study of cytomegalovirus exposure and HLA in healthy donors. Use of 60 Vbeta and 13 Jbeta primers characterized the PCR. Data came from immunoSEQ multiplex PCR; TCRdb stores just in-frame clones and leaves some out. The sample lists more than 95,000 clones; 13% to 15% were seen once. The sequencing sample was made of PBMCs. The receptors originated from a female donor in good health and CMV-seronegative.

The chain recombines TRBV6-1 with TRBJ2-1; no clear D gene. Trimming removed 5 bases at V and 8 bases at J, with 10 bases between. Germline V CDR1 and CDR2: MNHNS, SASEGT. The CDR3 consists of 12 residues. CDR3 coding DNA: TGTGCCAGCAGTCCGATAGTCCATGAGCAGTTCTTC. This gives the protein CASSPIVHEQFF.

The chain joins TRBV2 to TRBJ2-7; TRBD1 agrees at 8 bases. The V gene's germline CDR1 is SNHLY and CDR2 FYNNEI. Trimming removed 7 bases from V and 2 bases from J; junction bases left unmatched: 4. The CDR3 is 13 residues long. As DNA, the CDR3 is TGTGCCAGCACCCAGGACAGGGCCTACGAGCAGTACTTC. Translated, it gives CASTQDRAYEQYF.